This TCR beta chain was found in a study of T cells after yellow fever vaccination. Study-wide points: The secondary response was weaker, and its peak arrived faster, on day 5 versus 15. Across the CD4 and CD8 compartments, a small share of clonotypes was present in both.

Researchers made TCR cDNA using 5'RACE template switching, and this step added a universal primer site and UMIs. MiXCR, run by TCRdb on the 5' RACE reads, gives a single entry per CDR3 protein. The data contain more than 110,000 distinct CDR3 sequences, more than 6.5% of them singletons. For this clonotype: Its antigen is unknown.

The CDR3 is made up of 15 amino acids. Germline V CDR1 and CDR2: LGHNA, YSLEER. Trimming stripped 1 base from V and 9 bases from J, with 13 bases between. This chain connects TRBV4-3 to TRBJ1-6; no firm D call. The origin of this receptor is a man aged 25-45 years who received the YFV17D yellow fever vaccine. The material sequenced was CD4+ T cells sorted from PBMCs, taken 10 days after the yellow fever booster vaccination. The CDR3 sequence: CASSQGSQDGSPLHF. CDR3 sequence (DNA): TGCGCCAGCAGCCAAGGGTCGCAAGACGGTTCACCCCTCCACTTT.